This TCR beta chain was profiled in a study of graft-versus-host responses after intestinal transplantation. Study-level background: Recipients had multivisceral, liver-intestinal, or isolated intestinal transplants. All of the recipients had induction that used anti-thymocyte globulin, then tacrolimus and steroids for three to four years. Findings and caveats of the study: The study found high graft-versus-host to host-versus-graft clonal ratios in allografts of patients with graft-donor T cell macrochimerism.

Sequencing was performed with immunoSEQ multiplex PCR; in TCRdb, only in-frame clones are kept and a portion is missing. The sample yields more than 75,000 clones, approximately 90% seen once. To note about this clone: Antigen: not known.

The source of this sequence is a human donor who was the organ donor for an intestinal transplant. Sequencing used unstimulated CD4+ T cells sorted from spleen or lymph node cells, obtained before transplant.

CDR3 nucleotide sequence: TGTGCCAGTAGTAGAGCTAACAGGGCTGGGGCCAACGTCCTGACTTTC. Translating it yields CASSRANRAGANVLTF. The J gene is TRBJ2-6, the V gene TRBV19; a possible D gene is TRBD1 (6 bases). Per germline, CDR1 LNHDA and CDR2 SQIVND (reference sequence). The CDR3 sequence is 16 residues long. The germline V and J ends were trimmed by 4 bases and 2 bases, with 12 bases remaining between them. Supplemented by reference TRBV19 and TRBJ2-6, the full variable domain reads DGGITQSPKYLFRKEGQNVTLSCEQNLNHDAMYWYRQDPGQGLRLIYYSQIVNDFQKGDIAEGYSVSREKKESFPLTVTSAQKNPTAFYLCASSRANRAGANVLTFGAGSRLTVL.